This T cell receptor beta chain was profiled in a study of CXCR3-negative and CXCR3-positive naive CD8 T cells. The naive CD8+ gate required CD45RO-CCR7+CD27+CD95- phenotype. Study-level points and caveats: TRB CDR3s were more hydrophobic in CXCR3-positive than in CXCR3-negative naive cells. Researchers report CXCR3 expression partially decreased after cryopreservation, with fresh PBMCs used in most assays.

CDR1 SGDLS and CDR2 YYNGEE come from the germline V gene. There are 18 residues in the CDR3. Details on this clonotype: Its antigen is not identified.

5' RACE that incorporated UMI labels was used to prepare the TRB cDNA libraries. After re-calling the 5' RACE reads, TCRdb lists one entry per CDR3 protein, DNA absent. The sample totals 55,000 to 70,000 distinct CDR3 sequences. The chain links TRBV9 to TRBJ1-2; as DNA is missing, the TRBD1 call by TCRdb cannot be tested. The sequence came from a human donor in good health. Some clones in this sample may be carry-over from other donors' samples. The sample consisted of naive CXCR3+ CD8+ T cells from blood. Subset noted: CD45RO-CCR7+CD27+CD95- naive CD8+ T cells expressing CXCR3 (TNR3+). The CDR3 spells CASSVNRDRGLINYGYTF. Looking up the rest from reference TRBV9 and TRBJ1-2 gives the full variable domain: DSGVTQTPKHLITATGQRVTLRCSPRSGDLSVYWYQQSLDQGLQFLIQYYNGEERAKGNILERFSAQQFPDLHSELNLSSLELGDSALYFCASSVNRDRGLINYGYTFGSGTRLTVV.